What follows are 30 T cell receptor beta chains derived from one specimen sequenced in a study of technical replicates of blood from several donors. Only in-frame clones appear in the TCRdb table, and some are missing; sequencing was by immunoSEQ multiplex PCR. In the table there are 75,000 to 95,000 clones, 95% of which are singletons. The sequenced sample was T cells isolated from PBMCs. The receptors originated from a human donor in good health.

CDR3 residues: CASSKTTPVSYEQYF. CDR3 coding DNA: TGTGCCAGCAGTAAAACTACCCCAGTCAGCTACGAGCAGTACTTC. V and J are TRBV6-5 and TRBJ2-7; D remains ambiguous. Trimming stripped 5 bases from V and 3 bases from J, with 17 bases between. The CDR3 spans 15 residues. Germline V gene sequence: CDR1 MNHEY, CDR2 SVGAGI.

The chain uses TRBV9 and TRBJ2-7, with D possibly matching TRBD2 (5 bases). The CDR3 spans 13 residues. CDR1 is SGDLS and CDR2 is YYNGEE in the germline V gene. The germline V and J ends were trimmed by 3 bases and 5 bases, with 12 bases remaining between them. Written as DNA, the CDR3 is TGTGCCAGCAGCGCAGGACTGACCCACGAGCAGTACTTC. Protein product: CASSAGLTHEQYF.

J is TRBJ2-1 and V is TRBV14, with D unclear. The CDR3 consists of 16 residues. Looked up from germline, CDR1 is SGHDN and CDR2 is FVKESK. Between the trimmed V and J ends, which lost 3 bases and 0 bases, there was a span of 12 bases. CDR3 protein: CASSQVFSSSYNEQFF. The CDR3 coding sequence is TGTGCCAGCAGCCAGGTATTCTCTAGCTCCTACAATGAGCAGTTCTTC. Together with reference TRBV14 and TRBJ2-1, the CDR3 gives the full variable domain: EAGVTQFPSHSVIEKGQTVTLRCDPISGHDNLYWYRRVMGKEIKFLLHFVKESKQDESGMPNNRFLAERTGGTYSTLKVQPAELEDSGVYFCASSQVFSSSYNEQFFGPGTRLTVL.

The genes are TRBV19 and TRBJ1-5, with 7 bases lining up with TRBD1. CDR1 LNHDA and CDR2 SQIVND come from the germline V gene (reference sequence). The CDR3 covers 17 residues. Trimming at V came to 2 bases and at J to 4 bases, leaving 11 bases not matched to a gene. The CDR3 is CASSIREGAIGNQPQHF. Written as DNA, the CDR3 is TGTGCCAGTAGTATACGTGAGGGGGCAATTGGAAATCAGCCCCAGCATTTT.

The chain carries TRBV6-1 and TRBJ2-7; tentative D call: TRBD1 (6 bases). Per the germline V gene, CDR1 is MNHNS and CDR2 is SASEGT. The CDR3 sequence is 16 residues long. Trimming stripped 2 bases from V and 5 bases from J, with 19 bases between. CDR3 sequence reads: CASSEIPDRMIDEQYF. For the CDR3, the DNA is TGTGCCAGCAGTGAAATCCCTGACAGGATGATTGACGAGCAGTACTTC.

The chain recombines TRBV5-1 with TRBJ1-6; 7 bases are shared with TRBD1. Germline CDR1 and CDR2: SGHRS and YFSETQ. With 7 bases clipped from V and 8 bases from J, the junction kept 24 bases outside the gene matches. The CDR3 has 19 amino acids. The CDR3 region has the DNA TGCGCCAGCTCAGGGGGGAAATTTGTTCAACAGTCATCATATTCACCCCTCCACTTT. Translated, it gives CASSGGKFVQQSSYSPLHF.

This clone has just one count. The V and J genes are TRBV19 and TRBJ1-2; no clear D. The CDR3 contains 15 residues. Deletions cut 3 bases from V and 3 bases from J, with 14 bases between. CDR1 is LNHDA, CDR2 SQIVND, per germline (reference sequence). The DNA of the CDR3 is TGTGCCAGTAGTATCGCGGATCCTTTTTACTATGGCTACACCTTC. It specifies CASSIADPFYYGYTF.

The rearrangement joins TRBV29-1 to TRBJ1-6, with D possibly being TRBD1 (5 bases). CDR1 is SQVTM and CDR2 is ANQGSEA in the germline V gene. V was trimmed by 2 bases and J by 7 bases, leaving 21 bases between them. The CDR3 totals 17 residues. The DNA of the CDR3 is TGCAGCGTTGAATCAATCCGGATGGGGGGGATCAATTCACCCCTCCACTTT. Its translation: CSVESIRMGGINSPLHF.

The rearrangement uses TRBV30 and TRBJ2-2; D gene uncertain. The CDR3 runs 12 residues. Germline V gene data show CDR1 as GTSNPN and CDR2 as SVGIG (reference sequence). Trimming took off 0 bases at V and 7 bases at J, with 6 bases between the two ends. The CDR3: CAWSVPVGELFF. DNA for the CDR3: TGTGCCTGGAGTGTTCCGGTCGGGGAGCTGTTTTTT.

The chain recombines TRBV5-1 with TRBJ2-7, with D possibly TRBD1 on 6 matching bases. V shed 2 bases and J shed 4 bases, with 7 bases lying between them. CDR3 length equals 12 residues. Germline V CDR1 and CDR2: SGHRS, YFSETQ. The CDR3 is CASSLQGYEQYF. The CDR3 nucleotides are TGCGCCAGCAGCTTACAGGGATACGAGCAGTACTTC.

The V and J genes are TRBV28 and TRBJ2-1, with TRBD2 identical over 9 bases. Germline CDR1 reads MDHEN; CDR2 reads SYDVKM. The CDR3 is 14 residues long. V dropped 6 bases and J dropped 7; count of bases not matched to a gene: 7. CDR3: CASSLAGEVNEQFF. The DNA for the CDR3 is TGTGCCAGCAGCTTAGCGGGGGAGGTAAATGAGCAGTTCTTC.

J is TRBJ2-3 and V is TRBV19, with TRBD2 identical over 8 bases. The CDR3 length is 15 residues. CDR1 is LNHDA, CDR2 SQIVND, per germline (reference sequence). Losses at the gene ends were 5 bases for V and 4 bases for J; bases not matched to a gene: 8. In DNA, the CDR3 is TGTGCCAGTAGTCCCTTAGCGGGATTCGCAGATACGCAGTATTTT. Amino acid sequence: CASSPLAGFADTQYF.

The chain links TRBV6-1 to TRBJ2-7; TRBD1 matches at 7 bases. Trimming at V came to 2 bases and at J to 6 bases, leaving 7 bases not matched to a gene. The CDR3 is 14 amino acids. Germline V CDR1 and CDR2: MNHNS, SASEGT. The CDR3 DNA is TGTGCCAGCAGTGAAAGGGACAGAGGGCGCGAGCAGTACTTC. Protein product: CASSERDRGREQYF.

This clone is a singleton in its sample. CDR3 region: CASSVEKDSGGIGYTF. CDR3 coding DNA: TGTGCCAGCAGCGTAGAAAAGGACAGCGGGGGTATAGGCTACACCTTC. The rearrangement joins TRBV9 to TRBJ1-2, with D possibly matching TRBD1 (6 bases). The CDR3 covers 16 residues. Trimming shortened V by 0 bases and J by 8 bases, and 20 bases separated the two germline ends. Looked up from germline, CDR1 is SGDLS and CDR2 is YYNGEE.

This clone was found once. J is TRBJ2-7 and V is TRBV4-1, with 10 bases matching TRBD2. The CDR3 runs 14 residues. Germline CDR1 reads MGHRA; CDR2 reads YSYEKL. With V trimmed by 3 bases and J by 6 bases, 5 bases remained unmatched. The CDR3 nucleotides are TGCGCCAGCAGCCAGGATAGCGGGAGGCCCGAGCAGTACTTC. It encodes CASSQDSGRPEQYF.

This clone was seen once. The chain links TRBV4-1 to TRBJ1-2; the D gene is possibly TRBD1 (6 bases). The V gene lost 4 bases and the J gene lost 5 bases, with 32 bases spanning the gap. The CDR3 spans 20 residues. Germline V gene sequence: CDR1 MGHRA, CDR2 YSYEKL. CDR3 coding DNA: TGCGCCAGCAGCCTTTCGGGAAATCCTCAGACAGGCGCAGAACGATATGGCTACACCTTC. Its translation is CASSLSGNPQTGAERYGYTF.

This clone was detected once. DNA of the CDR3: TGTGCCTGGCGGGGGGGGGCAGATACGCAGTATTTT. It yields the protein CAWRGGADTQYF. The chain uses TRBV30 and TRBJ2-3, with 8 bases aligning to TRBD2. The CDR3 is 12 amino acids. Germline V gene sequence: CDR1 GTSNPN, CDR2 SVGIG (reference sequence). With V trimmed by 5 bases and J by 4 bases, 2 bases remained unmatched. Together with reference TRBV30 and TRBJ2-3, the CDR3 gives the full variable domain: SQTIHQWPATLVQPVGSPLSLECTVEGTSNPNLYWYRQAAGRGLQLLFYSVGIGQISSEVPQNLSASRPQDRQFILSSKKLLLSDSGFYLCAWRGGADTQYFGPGTRLTVL.

For this clone: This same CDR3 is encoded by further DNA sequences in the sample. The chain uses TRBV9 and TRBJ2-7, with 8 bases aligning to TRBD1. The CDR3 is 14 residues long. V dropped 3 bases and J dropped 2; count of bases not matched to a gene: 4. Germline lookup yields CDR1 SGDLS and CDR2 YYNGEE. CDR3 in amino acids: CASSAGTGPYEQYF. Here the CDR3 DNA reads TGTGCCAGCAGCGCCGGGACAGGCCCCTACGAGCAGTACTTC.

The chain combines TRBV7-2 with TRBJ1-5, with D possibly being TRBD1 (5 bases). CDR3 length equals 17 residues. V lost 1 base and J lost 0, with 13 bases in between. Germline CDR1 SGHTA, CDR2 FQGNSA. The CDR3 region is CASSLVSGANSNQPQHF. The CDR3 region has the DNA TGTGCCAGCAGCTTAGTATCTGGGGCGAATAGCAATCAGCCCCAGCATTTT.

The chain couples TRBV19 to TRBJ2-1, with D maybe TRBD2 (6 bases). The CDR3 is 16 amino acids. The ends were cut back, 5 bases at V and 0 bases at J, with 14 bases in the middle. Germline V CDR1 and CDR2: LNHDA, SQIVND (reference sequence). This chain's CDR3 is CASSAFGGDSYNEQFF. In nucleotides, the CDR3 is TGTGCCAGTAGTGCCTTCGGAGGGGACTCCTACAATGAGCAGTTCTTC.

This chain uses TRBV9 with TRBJ1-1, with D tentatively TRBD1 (6 bases). The CDR3 sequence is 13 residues long. Germline loops: CDR1 SGDLS, CDR2 YYNGEE. Trimming took 4 bases from V and 7 from J, leaving 14 bases between them. The CDR3 loop is CASSFRTGFEAFF. CDR3 sequence (DNA): TGTGCCAGCAGCTTTCGTACAGGGTTTGAAGCTTTCTTT.

The V and J genes are TRBV28 and TRBJ1-4; D is perhaps TRBD1 (5 bases). V gave up 6 bases and J gave up 8 bases, with 10 bases separating them. The CDR3 loop spans 12 amino acids. Germline V gene sequence: CDR1 MDHEN, CDR2 SYDVKM. The CDR3 reads CASRQGTEKLFF. The CDR3, as DNA: TGTGCCAGCAGGCAGGGTACGGAAAAACTGTTTTTT.

This clone has a handful of counts. The CDR3 DNA reads TGTGCCAGCAGTGACAGGGGGCGCAATCAGCCCCAGCATTTT. Translated, it gives CASSDRGRNQPQHF. The chain links TRBV2 to TRBJ1-5; 8 nucleotides agree with TRBD1. There are 14 residues in the CDR3. Germline V gene sequence: CDR1 SNHLY, CDR2 FYNNEI. Losses at the gene ends were 3 bases for V and 2 bases for J; bases not matched to a gene: 0.

The V and J genes are TRBV27 and TRBJ2-5; weak D call: TRBD2 (6 bases). V lost 0 bases to trimming and J lost 7 bases, with 15 bases between them. CDR3 length equals 15 residues. The germline V gene has CDR1 MNHEY and CDR2 SMNVEV (reference sequence). The CDR3 protein is CASSLSGGLPRTQYF. The CDR3 DNA reads as TGTGCCAGCAGTTTATCGGGGGGTCTCCCTCGGACCCAGTACTTC.

This clone was observed a few times. The chain combines TRBV4-1 with TRBJ1-5; D unresolved. Looked up from germline, CDR1 is MGHRA and CDR2 is YSYEKL. Trimming left V 1 base short and J 3 bases short, with 22 bases between. This CDR3 comprises 19 residues. CDR3 region: CASSQAGSWGGPLNQPQHF. As DNA, the CDR3 is TGCGCCAGCAGCCAAGCCGGGTCGTGGGGAGGTCCCCTCAATCAGCCCCAGCATTTT.

The chain is built from TRBV10-3 and TRBJ2-1, with 8 bases aligning to TRBD2. The CDR3 has 17 residues. V shed 3 bases and J 0 bases; nucleotides not matched to a gene: 7. Germline CDR1 and CDR2: ENHRY and SYGVKD. This CDR3 is CAISDNSGKSSYNEQFF. The CDR3 DNA sequence: TGTGCCATCAGTGACAATAGCGGGAAAAGCTCCTACAATGAGCAGTTCTTC.

The J gene is TRBJ2-7, the V gene TRBV4-1; the D is unclear. The CDR3 extends over 17 amino acids. The germline V and J ends were trimmed by 4 bases and 1 base, with 20 bases remaining between them. Looked up from germline, CDR1 is MGHRA and CDR2 is YSYEKL. The CDR3 reads CASSRPLRGGSSYEQYF. CDR3 sequence (DNA): TGCGCCAGCAGCCGCCCGCTCCGAGGCGGATCATCCTACGAGCAGTACTTC.

The V gene is TRBV6-5, the J gene TRBJ1-1; maybe TRBD1 (6 bases). The V and J ends lost 10 bases and 0 bases respectively, with 18 bases between them. The CDR3 covers 15 residues. Germline CDR1 MNHEY, CDR2 SVGAGI. CDR3 protein: CATRELQGMNTEAFF. In DNA form, the CDR3 reads TGTGCCACCCGGGAACTCCAGGGGATGAACACTGAAGCTTTCTTT.

This chain uses TRBV6-6 with TRBJ1-2, with 7 bases lining up with TRBD1. Germline V lookup: CDR1 MNHNY, CDR2 SVGAGI (reference sequence). The CDR3 runs to 14 residues. V lost 2 bases, J lost 6 bases, and 6 bases stayed unmatched. CDR3 nucleotides: TGTGCCAGCAGTTACGTTCAGGGGGTAGATGGCTACACCTTC. It codes for CASSYVQGVDGYTF.

The chain combines TRBV6-5 with TRBJ2-6; a possible D gene is TRBD1 (5 bases). The CDR3 has 14 amino acids. The V gene's germline CDR1 is MNHEY and CDR2 SVGAGI. The V and J ends lost 6 bases and 6 bases respectively, with 12 bases between them. The CDR3 is CASSPRTTANVLTF. The CDR3 region has the DNA TGTGCCAGCAGCCCACGGACAACGGCCAACGTCCTGACTTTC.